These T cell receptor beta chains were read from a single sample in a study of blood T cell repertoires in COVID-19. The table came from immunoSEQ multiplex PCR; TCRdb's copy has only in-frame clones and leaves some out. The sample holds 110,000 or so clones, approximately 80% seen once. Sequencing was done on a sample of peripheral blood. The receptors come from a middle-aged woman with acute or convalescent COVID-19. Both conserved end residues are part of each CDR3. A D gene is named only where the DNA matches it firmly. Not every row has a clone size; where given, it reads once, few, many or a size class.

D gene	V gene	J gene	clone size	CDR3 protein	CDR3 DNA
TRBD1	TRBV19	TRBJ1-2	.	CASSIGSGGQGPHGYTF	TGTGCCAGTAGTATCGGGTCGGGGGGACAGGGTCCCCATGGCTACACCTTC
.	TRBV19	TRBJ2-3	.	CASSSRVLDTQYF	TGTGCCAGTAGTTCCCGGGTTCTGGATACGCAGTATTTT
.	TRBV5-1	TRBJ2-7	.	CASSLAGQFYEQYF	TGCGCCAGCAGCTTGGCCGGACAGTTCTACGAGCAGTACTTC
TRBD2	TRBV16	TRBJ2-7	once	CASSQSGLNYEQYF	TGTGCCAGCAGCCAATCGGGACTAAACTACGAGCAGTACTTC
TRBD1	TRBV5-1	TRBJ2-1	few	CASSWTGGTEQFF	TGCGCCAGCAGCTGGACAGGGGGCACGGAGCAGTTCTTC
TRBD1	TRBV11-3	TRBJ1-3	.	CASSLVTGQGARGNTIYF	TGTGCCAGCAGCTTAGTTACTGGACAGGGGGCAAGAGGAAACACCATATATTTT
TRBD1	TRBV27	TRBJ1-6	.	CASSGVTGRAFSPLHF	TGTGCCAGCAGTGGGGTGACAGGGCGTGCTTTTTCACCCCTCCACTTT
.	TRBV10-3	TRBJ2-2	.	CAIKRPGNTGELFF	TGTGCCATCAAACGCCCCGGGAACACCGGGGAGCTGTTTTTT
TRBD1	TRBV6-2/TRBV6-3	TRBJ1-2	.	CASSLGQSGYGYTF	TGTGCCAGCAGTTTGGGACAGTCGGGATATGGCTACACCTTC
TRBD1	TRBV6-6	TRBJ1-1	.	CASSYRQGTTEAFF	TGTGCCAGCAGTTATAGACAGGGTACCACTGAAGCTTTCTTT